The 8 T cell receptor beta chains reported below all come from one sample, sequenced in a study of blood T cell repertoires in COVID-19 (dated by TCRdb to between 2020 and 2021). Libraries came from the immunoSEQ multiplex PCR assay. This immuneACCESS table, as held by TCRdb, lists in-frame sequences with V and J called but not all clones. Of the missing ones, under half trace to an unresolved V gene in checked studies; the others have no known cause. The sample yields around 130,000 clones; more than 70% were counted once. The ten largest account for 1.9% of the sample. Input material: peripheral blood. These receptor sequences come from a man in his sixties or seventies with acute or convalescent COVID-19.

J is TRBJ1-6 and V is TRBV5-4; 9 bases align to TRBD1. This CDR3 region has 14 residues. Germline-derived CDR1 and CDR2 are SGHNT and YYREEE (reference sequence). Trimming cost V 3 bases and J 8 bases; bases outside gene matches: 3. The CDR3 region is CASSSDRGYSPLHF. CDR3 coding DNA: TGTGCCAGCAGCTCCGACAGGGGGTATTCACCCCTCCACTTT.

There are a few counts of this clone. The genes are TRBV2 and TRBJ2-5, with a possible D match to TRBD2 (7 bases). V lost 6 bases, J lost 2 bases, and 16 bases lay in between. The CDR3 length is 15 residues. Per the germline V gene, CDR1 is SNHLY and CDR2 is FYNNEI. This CDR3 is CASRRGDYQQETQYF. The CDR3 bases are TGTGCCAGCAGGAGGGGGGACTACCAACAAGAGACCCAGTACTTC.

This clone came up once. This sequence joins TRBV21-1 and TRBJ2-2; no DNA check was done on the table's D call, TRBD1. TRBV21-1 is deemed a pseudogene. The CDR3 consists of 14 residues. For the CDR3, the DNA is TGTGCCAGCAGCCTAACAGCTTGCACCGGGGAGCTGTTTTTT. Translated: CASSLTACTGELFF.

In this sample, this clone turned up once. This chain connects TRBV6-1 to TRBJ2-1; 7 bases align to TRBD2. This CDR3 contains 16 residues. Germline CDR1 is MNHNS and CDR2 is SASEGT. V shed 2 bases, J shed 5 bases, and the junction held 9 bases outside the gene matches. CDR3 sequence: CASSESGRGVHNEQFF. CDR3 sequence (DNA): TGTGCCAGCAGTGAATCTGGACGGGGGGTCCACAATGAGCAGTTCTTC.

The chain combines TRBV5-1 with TRBJ1-4; D uncertain. Germline V lookup: CDR1 SGHRS, CDR2 YFSETQ. The V gene lost 0 bases and the J gene lost 5 bases, with 14 bases spanning the gap. CDR3 size: 16 residues. This CDR3 reads CASSLDGNRGNEKLFF. CDR3 sequence (DNA): TGCGCCAGCAGCTTGGATGGGAACAGAGGGAATGAAAAACTGTTTTTT.

The CDR3 sequence is CASSSTDSNSPLHF. CDR3 nucleotides: TGTGCCAGCAGCTCGACGGACAGTAATTCACCCCTCCACTTT. This rearrangement joins TRBV7-9 to TRBJ1-6; D might be TRBD1 (6 bases). The CDR3 has 14 amino acids. Germline V lookup: CDR1 SEHNR, CDR2 FQNEAQ (reference sequence). The V end was cut by 4 bases, the J end by 6 bases, with 10 bases between.

This clone was recorded a few times. This chain joins TRBV5-4 and TRBJ2-1, with D possibly being TRBD1 (6 bases). V lost 3 bases, J lost 0 bases, and 13 bases lay in between. Germline V lookup: CDR1 SGHNT, CDR2 YYREEE (reference sequence). The CDR3 covers 16 residues. DNA for the CDR3: TGTGCCAGCAGCTCCCCAGGACAGATCTCCTACAATGAGCAGTTCTTC. Translation gives CASSSPGQISYNEQFF. Filled out from reference TRBV5-4 and TRBJ2-1, the complete variable domain reads ETGVTQSPTHLIKTRGQQVTLRCSSQSGHNTVSWYQQALGQGPQFIFQYYREEENGRGNFPPRFSGLQFPNYSSELNVNALELDDSALYLCASSSPGQISYNEQFFGPGTRLTVL.

The chain couples TRBV20-1 to TRBJ2-2; D perhaps matches TRBD2 (5 bases). The CDR3 runs to 13 residues. The germline V and J ends were trimmed by 3 bases and 8 bases, with 13 bases remaining between them. Germline-derived CDR1 and CDR2 are DFQATT and SNEGSKA (reference sequence). CDR3 loop: CSASRASSGELFF. The CDR3 coding sequence is TGCAGTGCTAGTAGGGCTAGCTCAGGGGAGCTGTTTTTT.